A selection of T cell receptor beta chains follows, all from one sample in a study of shared clonotypes between healthy human individuals. Produced via immunoSEQ multiplex PCR; TCRdb's table is partial and in-frame only. The table records about 1.9 million clones, around 93% of them present only once. The material sequenced was naive CD8+ T cells from PBMCs. The source of these receptors is a man aged 18 to 30 in good health. Some clones in this sample may be carry-over from other donors' samples. The CDR3 runs from the conserved cysteine through the conserved F or W. D genes are given only for firm matches. Not all rows give a size; the values are once, few, many and, for expanded clones, a class.

j_call clone_size v_call d_call cdr3_aa cdr3_nt
TRBJ2-7 - TRBV18 TRBD1 CASSPLGDRGYEQYF TGTGCCAGCTCACCCCTCGGGGACAGGGGTTACGAGCAGTACTTC
TRBJ2-7 - TRBV28 - CASSSRPMAEWAEQYF TGTGCCAGCAGTTCCCGCCCTATGGCGGAATGGGCCGAGCAGTACTTC
TRBJ2-3 - TRBV19 TRBD2 CASSIDRTSGSPDPDTQYF TGTGCCAGTAGTATAGACCGGACTAGCGGGAGTCCGGACCCAGATACGCAGTATTTT
TRBJ2-1 - TRBV2 - CASSSRVRQAYNEQFF TGTGCCAGCAGTAGCAGGGTTCGTCAGGCCTACAATGAGCAGTTCTTC
TRBJ2-1 - TRBV7-8 TRBD2 CASSFTLSGRVSPRPDEQFF TGTGCCAGCAGCTTTACCCTTAGCGGGCGGGTATCTCCCCGGCCCGATGAGCAGTTCTTC
TRBJ2-3 - TRBV6-5 - CASSYAPAASADTQYF TGTGCCAGCAGTTACGCGCCCGCGGCTAGCGCAGATACGCAGTATTTT
TRBJ2-7 once TRBV28 - CASSLPLTLPSSYEQYF TGTGCCAGCAGTTTGCCTTTGACATTGCCGAGCTCCTACGAGCAGTACTTC
TRBJ2-7 - TRBV27 - CASSFQGGEQYF TGTGCCAGCAGTTTTCAGGGAGGTGAGCAGTACTTC
TRBJ2-5 - TRBV4-3 - CASSPWGEKETQYF TGCGCCAGCAGCCCCTGGGGGGAGAAAGAGACCCAGTACTTC
TRBJ1-1 - TRBV6-5 - CASSYMVSTSATEAFF TGTGCCAGCAGTTACATGGTGTCAACTTCGGCCACTGAAGCTTTCTTT
TRBJ1-4 - TRBV27 - CASSPNRVREKLFF TGTGCCAGCAGTCCTAACAGGGTCAGGGAAAAACTGTTTTTT
TRBJ2-1 once TRBV25-1 - CASSGSGTARLYNEQFF TGTGCCAGCAGTGGTTCGGGGACTGCCCGACTCTACAATGAGCAGTTCTTC
TRBJ1-5 - TRBV7-6 - CASSPYRNSNQPQHF TGTGCCAGCAGCCCCTACAGGAATAGCAATCAGCCCCAGCATTTT
TRBJ2-5 once TRBV7-3 TRBD1 CASSLNRGAGETQYF TGTGCCAGCAGCCTAAACAGGGGCGCGGGAGAGACCCAGTACTTC
TRBJ2-5 - TRBV4-1 - CASSQTTRGPGGETQYF TGCGCCAGCAGCCAAACAACGAGGGGACCCGGGGGAGAGACCCAGTACTTC
TRBJ1-6 - TRBV12-5 TRBD1 CASALRDSVNSPLHF TGTGCTAGTGCCCTCCGGGACAGCGTAAATTCACCCCTCCACTTT
TRBJ1-2 - TRBV28 TRBD1 CASTPLGDSHGYTF TGTGCCAGCACTCCCTTAGGGGACAGTCATGGCTACACCTTC
TRBJ2-3 - TRBV9 - CASGQNTDTQYF TGTGCCAGCGGTCAAAACACAGATACGCAGTATTTT
TRBJ2-3 - TRBV9 - CASSVDGSGDTQYF TGTGCCAGCAGCGTAGATGGGAGCGGTGATACGCAGTATTTT
TRBJ2-7 - TRBV6-5 TRBD2 CASTTRASGLYEQYF TGTGCCAGCACCACACGGGCTAGCGGCCTCTACGAGCAGTACTTC
TRBJ1-4 once TRBV14 - CASTLGGPSNEKLFF TGTGCCAGCACTTTGGGAGGTCCCTCTAATGAAAAACTGTTTTTT
TRBJ2-7 - TRBV9 TRBD1 CASSLRTGGSYEQYF TGTGCCAGCAGCTTACGGACAGGGGGATCCTACGAGCAGTACTTC
TRBJ1-2 - TRBV5-5 TRBD1 CASSPVEGARGYGYTF TGTGCCAGCAGCCCCGTGGAGGGGGCGCGCGGCTATGGCTACACCTTC